This TCR beta chain was obtained from a study of Ad26.COV2.S vaccination and SARS-CoV-2 variants. Study overall: The authors gave Ad26.COV2.S intramuscularly, either once or twice 56 days apart.

Stated treatment: some 20 received Ad26.COV2.S at low or high dose, single or two shots; several received placebo; per-sample allocation not given. Following the first vaccine or placebo injection, samples were taken on day 63. In this sample, this clone turned up once. Its antigen is still unknown. Findings and caveats of the study: The study found higher spike-specific TCR breadth in vaccine than placebo recipients.

The CDR3 is made up of 19 amino acids. CDR1 and CDR2 from the germline V gene are LNHNV and YYDKDF (reference sequence). The trim removed 3 bases at V and 0 bases at J, leaving 15 bases unmatched. Some clones are missing from TCRdb's copy, which holds only in-frame ones; the method was immunoSEQ multiplex PCR. The table lists roughly 450,000 clones, more than 80% of them singletons. The sample consisted of peripheral blood, taken in a trial of Ad26.COV2.S vaccine versus placebo. This TCR was sampled from a person aged 18-65 years who received the Ad26.COV2.S COVID-19 vaccine or a placebo. The rearrangement joins TRBV15 to TRBJ1-2; 8 bases fit TRBD1. The CDR3 here is CATSRGFGRGQEANYGYTF. DNA for the CDR3: TGTGCCACCAGCAGGGGTTTCGGCAGGGGGCAGGAAGCTAACTATGGCTACACCTTC.